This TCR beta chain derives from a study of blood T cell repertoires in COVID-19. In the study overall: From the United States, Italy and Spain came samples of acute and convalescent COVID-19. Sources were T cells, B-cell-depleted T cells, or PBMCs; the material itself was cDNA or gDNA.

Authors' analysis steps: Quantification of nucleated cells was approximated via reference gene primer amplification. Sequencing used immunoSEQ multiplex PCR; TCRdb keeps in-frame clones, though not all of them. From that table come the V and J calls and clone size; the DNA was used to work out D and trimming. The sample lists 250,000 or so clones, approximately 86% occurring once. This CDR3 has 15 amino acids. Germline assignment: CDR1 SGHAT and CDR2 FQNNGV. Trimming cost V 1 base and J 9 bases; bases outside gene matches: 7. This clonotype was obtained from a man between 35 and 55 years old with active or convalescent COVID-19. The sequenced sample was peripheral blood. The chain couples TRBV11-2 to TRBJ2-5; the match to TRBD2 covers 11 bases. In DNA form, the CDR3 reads TGTGCCAGCAGCTTAGGTACTAGCGGGAGTTGGTCCCAGTACTTC. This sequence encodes CASSLGTSGSWSQYF. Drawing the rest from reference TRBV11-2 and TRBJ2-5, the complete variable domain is EAGVAQSPRYKIIEKRQSVAFWCNPISGHATLYWYQQILGQGPKLLIQFQNNGVVDDSQLPKDRFSAERLKGVDSTLKIQPAKLEDSAVYLCASSLGTSGSWSQYFGPGTRLLVL.